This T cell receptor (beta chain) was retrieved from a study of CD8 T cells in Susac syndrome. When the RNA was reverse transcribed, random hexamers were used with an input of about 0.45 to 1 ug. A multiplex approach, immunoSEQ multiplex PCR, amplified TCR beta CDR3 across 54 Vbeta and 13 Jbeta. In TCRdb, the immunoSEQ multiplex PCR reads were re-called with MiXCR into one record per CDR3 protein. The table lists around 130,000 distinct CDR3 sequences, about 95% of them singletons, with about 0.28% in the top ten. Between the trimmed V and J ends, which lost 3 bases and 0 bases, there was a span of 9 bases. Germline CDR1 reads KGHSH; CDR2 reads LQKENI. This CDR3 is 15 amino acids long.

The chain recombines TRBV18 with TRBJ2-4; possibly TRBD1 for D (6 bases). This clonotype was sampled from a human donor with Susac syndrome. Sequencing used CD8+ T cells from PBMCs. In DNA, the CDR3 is TGTGCCAGCTCACCTGGACAGCTAGCCAAAAACATTCAGTACTTC. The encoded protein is CASSPGQLAKNIQYF. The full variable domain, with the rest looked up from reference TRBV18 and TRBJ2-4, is NAGVMQNPRHLVRRRGQEARLRCSPMKGHSHVYWYRQLPEEGLKFMVYLQKENIIDESGMPKERFSAEFPKEGPSILRIQQVVRGDSAAYFCASSPGQLAKNIQYFGAGTRLSVL.